The entry below describes one T cell receptor beta chain. The source of the sample is a study of OX40 agonist ivuxolimab in advanced cancers. Sequenced by immunoSEQ multiplex PCR; TCRdb stores in-frame clones only, minus some. This repertoire shows roughly 90,000 clones, approximately 91% found once; its top ten account for 0.3% to 0.4%. V lost 6 bases and J 0 bases, leaving 15 bases between the germline ends. Germline V gives CDR1 SGHAT, CDR2 FQNNGV. The CDR3 covers 15 residues. J is TRBJ2-7 and V is TRBV11-2; tentative D call: TRBD2 (7 bases). The TCR comes from an adult with an advanced solid tumor such as melanoma, head and neck, liver or kidney cancer. Sequenced here: CD4+ or CD8+ T cells sorted from blood, sampled in a trial of the OX40 agonist ivuxolimab. CDR3 coding DNA: TGTGCCAGCAGACACCCGGGGGGCAACTCCTACGAGCAGTACTTC. Translating it yields CASRHPGGNSYEQYF.